These 18 T cell receptor beta chains share one sample of origin, sequenced in a study of CXCR3-negative and CXCR3-positive naive CD8 T cells. The libraries of TRB cDNA were prepared using 5' RACE with UMI labels. TCRdb re-called the 5' RACE reads and shows each CDR3 protein once, DNA omitted. This sample contains 70,000 to 100,000 distinct CDR3 sequences. The sample was naive CXCR3- CD8+ T cells from blood. Specified subset: CD45RO-CCR7+CD27+CD95- naive CD8+ T cells lacking CXCR3 (TNR3-). All receptors derive from a human donor in good health. Some clones in this sample may be carry-over from other donors' samples.

The chain employs TRBV7-2 and TRBJ2-5; the D gene TCRdb calls, TRBD1, cannot be checked with no DNA. Looked up from germline, CDR1 is SGHTA and CDR2 is FQGNSA. The CDR3 is made up of 16 amino acids. This CDR3 is CASSLVYVRGKETQYF.

The J gene is TRBJ2-5, the V gene TRBV15. The CDR3 loop spans 12 amino acids. Looked up from germline, CDR1 is LNHNV and CDR2 is YYDKDF (reference sequence). CDR3 residues: CATSRLQETQYF.

The chain joins TRBV27 to TRBJ2-7; without DNA, the TCRdb call of TRBD2 cannot be checked. Germline V gene data show CDR1 as MNHEY and CDR2 as SMNVEV (reference sequence). This CDR3 has 19 amino acids. CDR3 protein: CASSLSGLAGIVSSYEQYF.

CDR3 sequence reads: CASSPEAGDYNEQFF. This sequence joins TRBV5-4 and TRBJ2-1; the TCRdb D gene call, TRBD2, has no DNA to confirm it. The CDR3 contains 15 residues. Germline V CDR1 and CDR2: SGHNT, YYREEE (reference sequence).

The chain is built from TRBV12-3 or TRBV12-4 and TRBJ2-2; the TCRdb D gene call, TRBD1, has no DNA to confirm it. The CDR3 totals 15 residues. The CDR3 here is CASSLDGTPTGELFF.

V is TRBV7-7 and J is TRBJ2-1; as DNA is missing, the TRBD1 call by TCRdb cannot be tested. Germline V lookup: CDR1 SSHAT, CDR2 FNYEAQ (reference sequence). The CDR3 length is 14 residues. CDR3 region: CASSPGVGGLEQFF.

The rearrangement uses TRBV29-1 and TRBJ1-1. The CDR3 length is 14 residues. Germline-derived CDR1 and CDR2 are SQVTM and ANQGSEA. CDR3 amino acids: CSVFVTEPNTEAFF.

V and J are TRBV28 and TRBJ2-1; the D call from TCRdb, TRBD2, cannot be confirmed without DNA. This CDR3 has 13 amino acids. The germline V gene encodes CDR1 MDHEN and CDR2 SYDVKM. The CDR3 reads CASSFAGSDEQFF. Full variable domain (rest looked up from reference TRBV28 and TRBJ2-1): DVKVTQSSRYLVKRTGEKVFLECVQDMDHENMFWYRQDPGLGLRLIYFSYDVKMKEKGDIPEGYSVSREKKERFSLILESASTNQTSMYLCASSFAGSDEQFFGPGTRLTVL.

The chain links TRBV3-1 to TRBJ2-7; without DNA, the TCRdb call of TRBD2 cannot be checked. Germline-derived CDR1 and CDR2 are LGHDT and YNNKEL (reference sequence). This CDR3 has 14 residues. The CDR3 protein is CASSWSGVGKEQYF.

The rearrangement joins TRBV2 to TRBJ2-1; TCRdb lists TRBD1, though no DNA is available to test this call. CDR1 is SNHLY, CDR2 FYNNEI, per germline. The CDR3 has 17 residues. CDR3 in amino acids: CASSPGTFLSSYNEQFF.

The chain joins TRBV29-1 to TRBJ2-2; lacking DNA, the TRBD2 call made by TCRdb goes unchecked. This CDR3 has 15 amino acids. Germline assignment: CDR1 SQVTM and CDR2 ANQGSEA. The CDR3 protein is CSASSGRDFTGELFF.

This sequence joins TRBV12-5 and TRBJ2-3. Germline V CDR1 and CDR2: LGHNT, FRNRAP. CDR3 length: 13 residues. CDR3 region: CASGLVGDDTQYF. The entire variable domain, with the rest obtained from reference TRBV12-5 and TRBJ2-3, is as follows: DARVTQTPRHKVTEMGQEVTMRCQPILGHNTVFWYRQTMMQGLELLAYFRNRAPLDDSGMPKDRFSAEMPDATLATLKIQPSEPRDSAVYFCASGLVGDDTQYFGPGTRLTVL.

The chain combines TRBV20-1 with TRBJ1-1; TCRdb returns TRBD1, unconfirmable since there is no DNA. Per the germline V gene, CDR1 is DFQATT and CDR2 is SNEGSKA (reference sequence). CDR3 size: 14 residues. CDR3 loop: CSATIRDRNTEAFF.

The V and J genes are TRBV2 and TRBJ2-7. Germline CDR1 SNHLY, CDR2 FYNNEI. This CDR3 has 14 residues. CDR3 loop: CASNERQRMGEQYF.

V is TRBV29-1 and J is TRBJ2-7; TCRdb selects TRBD1, and the lack of DNA leaves this call unchecked. The length of the CDR3 is 12 residues. Germline CDR1 and CDR2: SQVTM and ANQGSEA. CDR3 loop: CSVPGPGYEQYF.

This chain connects TRBV29-1 to TRBJ1-2. This CDR3 is 11 amino acids long. The V gene's germline CDR1 is SQVTM and CDR2 ANQGSEA. The CDR3 loop is CSVPLNYGYTF.

The genes are TRBV20-1 and TRBJ1-1. The CDR3 has 12 amino acids. The germline CDR1 and CDR2 sequences are DFQATT and SNEGSKA (reference sequence). The CDR3 is CSARVNDPEAFF.

V and J are TRBV29-1 and TRBJ2-7. The CDR3 covers 13 residues. Germline CDR1 reads SQVTM; CDR2 reads ANQGSEA. The CDR3 reads CSVEGRPRGEQYF.